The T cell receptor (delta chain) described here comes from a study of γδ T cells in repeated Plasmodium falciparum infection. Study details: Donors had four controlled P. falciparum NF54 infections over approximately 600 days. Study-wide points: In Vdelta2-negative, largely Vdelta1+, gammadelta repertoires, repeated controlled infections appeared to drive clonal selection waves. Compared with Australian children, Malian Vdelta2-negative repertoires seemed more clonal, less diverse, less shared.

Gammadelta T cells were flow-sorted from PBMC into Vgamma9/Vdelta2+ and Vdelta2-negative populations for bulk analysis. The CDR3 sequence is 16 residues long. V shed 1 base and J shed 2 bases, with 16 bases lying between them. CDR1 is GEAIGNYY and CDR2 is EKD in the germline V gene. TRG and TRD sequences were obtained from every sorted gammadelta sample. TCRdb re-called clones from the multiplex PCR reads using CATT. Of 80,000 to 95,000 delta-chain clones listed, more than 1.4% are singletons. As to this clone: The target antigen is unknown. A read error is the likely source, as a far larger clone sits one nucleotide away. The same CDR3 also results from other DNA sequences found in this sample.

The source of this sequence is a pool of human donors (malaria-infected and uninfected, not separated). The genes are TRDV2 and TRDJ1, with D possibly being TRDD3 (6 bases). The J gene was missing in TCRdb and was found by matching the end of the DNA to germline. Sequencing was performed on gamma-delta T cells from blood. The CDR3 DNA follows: TGTGCCTGTGACACGGGGATTTATAGGATTACCGATAAACTCATCTTT. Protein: CACDTGIYRITDKLIF.